This T cell receptor (beta chain) was identified during a study of T cell clonotyping in hematopoietic cell transplantation. With respect to this clone: Antigen: not known.

As to time point: recipient sample about 28 days before transplant, after cytoreduction. The CDR3 contains 15 residues. The germline V and J ends were trimmed by 4 bases and 6 bases, with 17 bases remaining between them. Germline V gene lookup returns CDR1 LGHNA and CDR2 YNFKEQ. Regarding the study as a whole: Recipient TCR diversity dropped after transplant; expanded clonotypes rose from day 30 to 180. CD4 and CD8 repertoire contributions could not be separated without sorting.

Sequencing used immunoSEQ multiplex PCR; TCRdb keeps in-frame clones, though not all of them. Seen here are around 19,000 clones, approximately 75% observed once, and the top ten hold under 20%. This sample comprised peripheral blood mononuclear cells, obtained before stem cell transplant. The TCR originated in a man aged 60 to 75 with acute myeloid leukemia. Some clones in this sample may be carry-over from other donors' samples. This chain joins TRBV4-2 and TRBJ2-3, with D tentatively TRBD2 (7 bases). CDR3 residues: CASSPLGGRGDTQYF. The CDR3 nucleotides read TGTGCCAGCAGCCCACTGGGGGGGCGGGGGGATACGCAGTATTTT.